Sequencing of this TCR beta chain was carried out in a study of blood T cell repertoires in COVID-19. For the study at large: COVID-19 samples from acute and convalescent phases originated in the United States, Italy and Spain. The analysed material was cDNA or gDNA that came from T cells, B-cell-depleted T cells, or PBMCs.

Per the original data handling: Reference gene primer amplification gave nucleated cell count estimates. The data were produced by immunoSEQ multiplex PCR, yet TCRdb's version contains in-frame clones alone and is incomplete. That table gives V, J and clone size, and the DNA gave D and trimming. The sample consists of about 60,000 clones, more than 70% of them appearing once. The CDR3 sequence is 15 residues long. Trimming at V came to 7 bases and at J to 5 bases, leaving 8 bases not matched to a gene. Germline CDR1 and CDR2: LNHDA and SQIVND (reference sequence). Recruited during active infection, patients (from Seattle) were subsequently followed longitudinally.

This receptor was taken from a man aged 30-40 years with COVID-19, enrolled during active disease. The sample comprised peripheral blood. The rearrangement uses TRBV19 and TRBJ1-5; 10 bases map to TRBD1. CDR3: CASTSSGTGDQPQHF. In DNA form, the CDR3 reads TGTGCCAGTACCTCCAGCGGGACAGGGGATCAGCCCCAGCATTTT.